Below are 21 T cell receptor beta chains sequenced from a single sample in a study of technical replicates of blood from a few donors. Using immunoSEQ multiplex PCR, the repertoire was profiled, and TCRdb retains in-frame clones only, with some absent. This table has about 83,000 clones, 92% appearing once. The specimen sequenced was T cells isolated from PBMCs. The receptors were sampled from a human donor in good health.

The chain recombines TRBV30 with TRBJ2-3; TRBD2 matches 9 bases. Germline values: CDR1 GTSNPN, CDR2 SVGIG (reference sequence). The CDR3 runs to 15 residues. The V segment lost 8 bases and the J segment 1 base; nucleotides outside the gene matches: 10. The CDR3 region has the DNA TGTGCCCAAGGTTCATTAGCGGGGGGCACAGATACGCAGTATTTT. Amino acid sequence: CAQGSLAGGTDTQYF.

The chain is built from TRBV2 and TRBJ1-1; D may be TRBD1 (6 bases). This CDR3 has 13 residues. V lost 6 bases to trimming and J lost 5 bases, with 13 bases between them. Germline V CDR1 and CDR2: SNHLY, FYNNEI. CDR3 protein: CASRDGQNTEAFF. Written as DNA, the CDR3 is TGTGCCAGCAGGGACGGACAGAATACTGAAGCTTTCTTT.

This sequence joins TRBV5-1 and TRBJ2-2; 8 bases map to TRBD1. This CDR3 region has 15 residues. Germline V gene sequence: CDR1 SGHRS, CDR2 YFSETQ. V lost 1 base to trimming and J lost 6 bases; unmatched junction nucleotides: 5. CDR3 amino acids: CASSLTDRDAGELFF. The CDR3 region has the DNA TGCGCCAGCAGCTTGACGGACAGGGATGCCGGGGAGCTGTTTTTT.

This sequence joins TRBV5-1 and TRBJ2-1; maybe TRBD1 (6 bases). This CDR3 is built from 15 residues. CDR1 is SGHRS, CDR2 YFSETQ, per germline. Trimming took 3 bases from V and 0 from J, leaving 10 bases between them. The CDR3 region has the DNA TGCGCCAGCAGCTCCAGGGGCGGCTCCTACAATGAGCAGTTCTTC. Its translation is CASSSRGGSYNEQFF. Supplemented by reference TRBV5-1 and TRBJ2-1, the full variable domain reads KAGVTQTPRYLIKTRGQQVTLSCSPISGHRSVSWYQQTPGQGLQFLFEYFSETQRNKGNFPGRFSGRQFSNSRSEMNVSTLELGDSALYLCASSSRGGSYNEQFFGPGTRLTVL.

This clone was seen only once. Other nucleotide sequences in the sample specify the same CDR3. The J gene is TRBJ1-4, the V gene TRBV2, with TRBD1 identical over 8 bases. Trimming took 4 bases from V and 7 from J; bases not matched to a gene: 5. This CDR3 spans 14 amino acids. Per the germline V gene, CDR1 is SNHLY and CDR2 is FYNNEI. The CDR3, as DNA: TGTGCCAGCAGTGTGGGGACAGGATCTGAAAAACTGTTTTTT. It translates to CASSVGTGSEKLFF.

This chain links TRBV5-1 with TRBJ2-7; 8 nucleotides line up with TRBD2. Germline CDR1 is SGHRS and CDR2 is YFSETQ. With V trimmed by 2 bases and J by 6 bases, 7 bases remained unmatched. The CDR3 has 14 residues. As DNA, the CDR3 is TGCGCCAGCAGCTTTGTGGAGCGGGAGCTCGAGCAGTACTTC. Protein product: CASSFVERELEQYF. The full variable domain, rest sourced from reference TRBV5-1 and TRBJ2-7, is KAGVTQTPRYLIKTRGQQVTLSCSPISGHRSVSWYQQTPGQGLQFLFEYFSETQRNKGNFPGRFSGRQFSNSRSEMNVSTLELGDSALYLCASSFVERELEQYFGPGTRLTVT.

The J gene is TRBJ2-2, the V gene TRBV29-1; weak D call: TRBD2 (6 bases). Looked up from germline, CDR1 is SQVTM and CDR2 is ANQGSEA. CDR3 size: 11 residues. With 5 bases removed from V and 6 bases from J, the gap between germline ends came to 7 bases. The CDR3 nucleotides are TGCAGCGTTTGGGAGGCCGGGGAGCTGTTTTTT. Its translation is CSVWEAGELFF.

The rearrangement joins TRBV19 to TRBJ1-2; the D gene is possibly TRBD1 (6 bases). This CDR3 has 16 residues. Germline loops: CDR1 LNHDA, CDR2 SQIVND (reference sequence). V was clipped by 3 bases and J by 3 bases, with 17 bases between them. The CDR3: CASSINGQQPHYGYTF. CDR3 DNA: TGTGCCAGTAGTATCAATGGACAGCAACCTCACTATGGCTACACCTTC.

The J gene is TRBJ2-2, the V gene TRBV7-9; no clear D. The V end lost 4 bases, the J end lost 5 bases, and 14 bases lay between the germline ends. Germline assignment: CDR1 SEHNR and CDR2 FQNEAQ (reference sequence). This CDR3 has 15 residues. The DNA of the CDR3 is TGTGCCAGCAGCTCGGAGCCGGGTGGGACCGGGGAGCTGTTTTTT. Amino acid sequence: CASSSEPGGTGELFF.

CDR3 nucleotides: TGTGCCAGCAGTTCGATCGGAGGGAGCGGGGAAAAACTGTTTTTT. This codes for CASSSIGGSGEKLFF. The chain is built from TRBV28 and TRBJ1-4; D is unresolved. The V end lost 4 bases, the J end lost 8 bases, and 17 bases lay between the germline ends. Per the germline V gene, CDR1 is MDHEN and CDR2 is SYDVKM. The CDR3 length is 15 residues.

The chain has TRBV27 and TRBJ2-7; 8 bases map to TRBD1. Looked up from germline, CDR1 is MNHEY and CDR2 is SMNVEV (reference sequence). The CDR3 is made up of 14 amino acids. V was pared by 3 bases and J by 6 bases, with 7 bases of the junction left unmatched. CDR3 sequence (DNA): TGTGCCAGCAGTTTCGGACAGGGCACTGGCGAGCAGTACTTC. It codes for CASSFGQGTGEQYF.

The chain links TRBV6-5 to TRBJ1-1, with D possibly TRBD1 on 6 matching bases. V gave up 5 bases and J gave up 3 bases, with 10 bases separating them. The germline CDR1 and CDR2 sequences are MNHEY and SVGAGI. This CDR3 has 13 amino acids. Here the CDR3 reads CASSEYRDTEAFF. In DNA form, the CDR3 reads TGTGCCAGCAGTGAATACAGGGACACTGAAGCTTTCTTT.

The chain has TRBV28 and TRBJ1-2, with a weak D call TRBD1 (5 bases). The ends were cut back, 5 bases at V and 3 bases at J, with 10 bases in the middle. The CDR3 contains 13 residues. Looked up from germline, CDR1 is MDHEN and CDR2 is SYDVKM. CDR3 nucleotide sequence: TGTGCCAGCAGTCCCGTACAGGACTATGGCTACACCTTC. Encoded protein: CASSPVQDYGYTF.

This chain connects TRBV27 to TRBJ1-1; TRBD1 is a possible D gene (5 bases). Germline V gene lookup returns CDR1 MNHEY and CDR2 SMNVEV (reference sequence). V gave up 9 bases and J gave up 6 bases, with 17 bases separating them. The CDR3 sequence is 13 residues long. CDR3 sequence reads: CASQIRGSPEAFF. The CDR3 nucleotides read TGTGCCAGTCAAATTAGGGGCTCACCTGAAGCTTTCTTT.

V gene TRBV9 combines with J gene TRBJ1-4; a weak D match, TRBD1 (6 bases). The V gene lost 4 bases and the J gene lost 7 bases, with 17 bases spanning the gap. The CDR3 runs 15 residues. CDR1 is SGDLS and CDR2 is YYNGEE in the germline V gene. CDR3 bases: TGTGCCAGCAGCACCTCAGGGGTATCGGGTGAAAAACTGTTTTTT. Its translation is CASSTSGVSGEKLFF.

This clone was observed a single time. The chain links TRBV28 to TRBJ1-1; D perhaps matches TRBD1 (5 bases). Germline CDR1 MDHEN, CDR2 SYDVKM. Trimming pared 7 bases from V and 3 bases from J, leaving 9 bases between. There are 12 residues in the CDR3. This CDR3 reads CASISRDTEAFF. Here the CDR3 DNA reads TGTGCCAGCATAAGCAGGGACACTGAAGCTTTCTTT.

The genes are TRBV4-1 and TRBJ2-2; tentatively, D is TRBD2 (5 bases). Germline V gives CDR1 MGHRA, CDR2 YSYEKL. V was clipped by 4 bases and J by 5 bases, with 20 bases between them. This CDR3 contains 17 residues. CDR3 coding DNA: TGCGCCAGCAGCCCGACATTAATAGCGATAGGAACCGGGGAGCTGTTTTTT. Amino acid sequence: CASSPTLIAIGTGELFF.

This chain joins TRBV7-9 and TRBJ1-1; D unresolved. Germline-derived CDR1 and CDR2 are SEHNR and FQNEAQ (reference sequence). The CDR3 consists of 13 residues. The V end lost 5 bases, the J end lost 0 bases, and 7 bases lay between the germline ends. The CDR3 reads CASSGRMNTEAFF. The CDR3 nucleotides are TGTGCCAGCAGCGGCCGCATGAACACTGAAGCTTTCTTT.

This chain's CDR3 is CASSAAGGAYEQYF. CDR3 DNA: TGTGCCAGTAGCGCAGCGGGAGGGGCCTACGAGCAGTACTTC. The genes are TRBV19 and TRBJ2-7, with 10 bases identical to TRBD2. CDR1 and CDR2 (germline): LNHDA, SQIVND (reference sequence). V lost 6 bases, J lost 2 bases, and 4 bases stayed unmatched. The CDR3 loop spans 14 amino acids.

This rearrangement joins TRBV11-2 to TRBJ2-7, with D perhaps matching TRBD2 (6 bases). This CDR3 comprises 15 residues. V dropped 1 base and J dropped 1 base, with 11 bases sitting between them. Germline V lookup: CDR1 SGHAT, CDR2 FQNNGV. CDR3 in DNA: TGTGCCAGCAGCTTAGCCGGGACTCTTTCCTACGAGCAGTACTTC. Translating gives CASSLAGTLSYEQYF.

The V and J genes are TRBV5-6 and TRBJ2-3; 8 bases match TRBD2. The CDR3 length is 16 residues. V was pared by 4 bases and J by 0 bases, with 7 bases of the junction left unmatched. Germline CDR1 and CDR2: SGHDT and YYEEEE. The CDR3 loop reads CASSDSGKASTDTQYF. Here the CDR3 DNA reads TGTGCCAGCAGCGATAGCGGGAAGGCTAGCACAGATACGCAGTATTTT.